These T cell receptor beta chains were read from a single sample in a study of OX40 agonist ivuxolimab in advanced cancers. Some clones are missing from TCRdb's copy, which holds only in-frame ones; the method was immunoSEQ multiplex PCR. This sample has approximately 50,000 clones; approximately 86% occur once, and the top ten carry approximately 13%. The sequenced sample was CD4+ or CD8+ T cells sorted from blood, obtained in a trial of the OX40 agonist ivuxolimab. These receptors were collected from an adult with an advanced solid tumor such as melanoma, head and neck, liver or kidney cancer. Both conserved end residues are part of each CDR3. A D gene is named only where the DNA matches it firmly. Clone size, where shown, is once, few, many, or a class for clones that have expanded.

D,size,J,V,CDR3,DNA
NA,NA,TRBJ1-5,TRBV19,CASRVRGNQPQHF,TGTGCCAGTAGGGTGAGGGGTAACCAGCCCCAGCATTTT
TRBD1,NA,TRBJ2-2,TRBV30,CAWSVQGADTGELFF,TGTGCCTGGAGTGTACAGGGGGCGGACACCGGGGAGCTGTTTTTT
NA,NA,TRBJ1-2,TRBV12-5,CASGFGRDNYGYTF,TGTGCTAGTGGTTTTGGGAGGGATAACTATGGCTACACCTTC
NA,NA,TRBJ2-7,TRBV7-9,CASSRDRSYEQYF,TGTGCCAGCAGTCGCGACAGATCCTACGAGCAGTACTTC
NA,NA,TRBJ2-1,TRBV9,CASSVGRGSYNEQFF,TGTGCCAGCAGCGTGGGGCGGGGCTCATACAATGAGCAGTTCTTC
TRBD1,NA,TRBJ1-1,TRBV9,CASSPRDRGMNTEAFF,TGTGCCAGCAGCCCTCGGGACAGGGGGATGAACACTGAAGCTTTCTTT
TRBD1,NA,TRBJ2-1,TRBV4-2,CASSQGRRDRLYNEQFF,TGTGCCAGCAGCCAAGGGCGGAGGGACAGGCTTTACAATGAGCAGTTCTTC
NA,once,TRBJ1-5,TRBV7-2,CASSLDPGPNQPQHF,TGTGCCAGCAGCCTAGACCCGGGTCCTAATCAGCCCCAGCATTTT
NA,NA,TRBJ2-1,TRBV11-2,CASSPMDEQFF,TGTGCCAGCAGCCCCATGGATGAGCAGTTCTTC
NA,NA,TRBJ1-6,TRBV5-1,CASSLLGGNNSPLHF,TGCGCCAGCAGCTTGCTAGGGGGGAATAATTCACCCCTCCACTTT
NA,once,TRBJ2-3,TRBV29-1,CSVEDSADTQYF,TGCAGCGTTGAAGATTCCGCAGATACGCAGTATTTT
TRBD2,NA,TRBJ2-3,TRBV4-1,CASSQGASGPRGDTQYF,TGCGCCAGCAGCCAAGGGGCTAGCGGTCCTAGGGGTGATACGCAGTATTTT
NA,NA,TRBJ2-7,TRBV5-1,CASSPRDGSYEQYF,TGCGCCAGCAGTCCCCGGGACGGTTCCTACGAGCAGTACTTC
NA,NA,TRBJ1-3,TRBV7-8,CASSLAGVLSGNTIYF,TGTGCCAGCAGCTTAGCGGGGGTGCTCTCTGGAAACACCATATATTTT
NA,NA,TRBJ1-4,TRBV18,CASSPVSTIANEKLFF,TGTGCCAGCTCACCCGTTTCTACGATAGCTAATGAAAAACTGTTTTTT
TRBD1,NA,TRBJ2-1,TRBV2,CASSGTRQGTNEQFF,TGTGCCAGCAGTGGTACGCGACAGGGGACCAATGAGCAGTTCTTC
NA,NA,TRBJ1-5,TRBV28,CASRFRSSGSNQPQHF,TGTGCCAGCCGTTTTAGGTCCTCGGGTAGCAATCAGCCCCAGCATTTT
NA,NA,TRBJ2-3,TRBV27,CASSLTRYTDTQYF,TGTGCCAGCAGTTTGACCCGATACACAGATACGCAGTATTTT
NA,NA,TRBJ1-1,TRBV27,CASRQVMNTEAFF,TGTGCCAGCAGGCAGGTGATGAACACTGAAGCTTTCTTT
NA,NA,TRBJ1-5,TRBV5-1,CASSLQSNQPQHF,TGCGCCAGCAGCTTACAGAGCAATCAGCCCCAGCATTTT
TRBD2,few,TRBJ2-7,TRBV5-4,CASSQAASGIYEQYF,TGTGCCAGCAGCCAGGCGGCTAGCGGGATCTACGAGCAGTACTTC
NA,NA,TRBJ1-1,TRBV19,CASSIGDGNTEAFF,TGTGCCAGTAGTATAGGGGACGGGAACACTGAAGCTTTCTTT
TRBD1,NA,TRBJ2-7,TRBV20-1,CSGDRKYEQYF,TGCAGTGGGGACAGAAAATACGAGCAGTACTTC
NA,NA,TRBJ2-7,TRBV6-1,CASSEVKGFVLKQYF,TGTGCCAGCAGTGAAGTGAAGGGTTTCGTTCTAAAGCAGTACTTC
NA,NA,TRBJ1-2,TRBV7-8,CASSETSGTFDGYTF,TGTGCCAGCAGCGAAACCTCCGGGACATTCGATGGCTACACCTTC
TRBD1,NA,TRBJ1-5,TRBV15,CATSRGGTGDNQPQHF,TGTGCCACCAGCAGAGGGGGGACAGGGGACAATCAGCCCCAGCATTTT
TRBD1,NA,TRBJ1-2,TRBV5-6,CASSLGGAGGVYGYTF,TGTGCCAGCAGCTTGGGCGGAGCAGGGGGTGTGTATGGCTACACCTTC
NA,NA,TRBJ2-7,TRBV27,CASSLNRALYEQYF,TGTGCCAGCAGTCTAAACAGGGCCCTCTACGAGCAGTACTTC
NA,NA,TRBJ2-3,TRBV7-9,CASSQRDEPDTQYF,TGTGCCAGCAGCCAAAGGGACGAGCCAGATACGCAGTATTTT
NA,NA,TRBJ2-7,TRBV5-1,CASSLVGGRGSAEQYF,TGCGCCAGCAGCTTGGTGGGGGGCAGGGGGTCTGCCGAGCAGTACTTC
NA,few,TRBJ1-5,TRBV19,CASTPGRAFQPQHF,TGTGCCAGTACCCCGGGCAGGGCATTTCAGCCCCAGCATTTT
NA,NA,TRBJ2-1,TRBV7-7,CASSLSGYNEQFF,TGTGCTAGCAGCTTGTCAGGGTACAATGAGCAGTTCTTC
NA,NA,TRBJ2-3,TRBV2,CASSAGLGEPQYF,TGTGCCAGCAGTGCTGGACTGGGCGAGCCGCAGTATTTT
NA,NA,TRBJ2-7,TRBV11-2,CASSYYGSSYEQYF,TGTGCCAGCAGCTACTACGGGAGCTCCTACGAGCAGTACTTC
NA,few,TRBJ2-7,TRBV6-1,CASSGGQVAYEQYF,TGTGCCAGCAGTGGGGGCCAGGTCGCCTACGAGCAGTACTTC
NA,NA,TRBJ2-7,TRBV13,CASSLEPPGGFGGYEQYF,TGTGCCAGCAGCTTAGAGCCCCCTGGGGGGTTTGGCGGATACGAGCAGTACTTC
NA,NA,TRBJ1-4,TRBV19,CASTWGRPNEKLFF,TGTGCCAGTACTTGGGGACGGCCCAATGAAAAACTGTTTTTT
TRBD1,NA,TRBJ2-7,TRBV4-1,CASSLRTGGWLAGYEQYF,TGCGCCAGCAGCCTCCGGACAGGGGGCTGGCTAGCGGGCTACGAGCAGTACTTC
NA,NA,TRBJ2-7,TRBV29-1,CSVEFGDSSYEQYF,TGCAGCGTTGAATTCGGCGATAGCTCCTACGAGCAGTACTTC
TRBD2,NA,TRBJ2-1,TRBV7-9,CASSLGTSGSWNEQFF,TGTGCCAGCAGCCTTGGGACTAGCGGGAGTTGGAATGAGCAGTTCTTC
TRBD1,once,TRBJ2-1,TRBV4-1,CASSQQGVNYNEQFF,TGCGCCAGCAGCCAGCAGGGGGTAAACTACAATGAGCAGTTCTTC